Listed here are 27 T cell receptor beta chains from one sample, sequenced in a study of cytomegalovirus exposure and HLA in healthy donors. Use of 60 Vbeta and 13 Jbeta primers characterized the PCR. Measured with immunoSEQ multiplex PCR; TCRdb has only the in-frame clones, and not every one. Here the sample spans roughly 100,000 clones, 76% being singletons. The specimen was PBMCs. The receptors were sampled from a man aged 40-55 years in good health and CMV-seropositive.

This clone was seen only a few times. The gene calls are TRBV18 and TRBJ2-5, with D perhaps matching TRBD1 (5 bases). Germline CDR1 is KGHSH and CDR2 is LQKENI. Trimming left V 1 base short and J 0 bases short, with 6 bases between. The CDR3 has 14 amino acids. The CDR3 is CASSPRRDQETQYF. CDR3 bases: TGTGCCAGCTCACCACGCAGGGACCAAGAGACCCAGTACTTC.

The chain has TRBV10-3 and TRBJ2-7; 8 nucleotides match TRBD1. The CDR3 length is 12 residues. The junction had 3 bases not matched to a gene; V was cut back by 5 bases and J by 6 bases. The germline CDR1 and CDR2 sequences are ENHRY and SYGVKD. CDR3 DNA: TGTGCCATCAGTTCGGACAGGGCCGAGCAGTACTTC. This codes for CAISSDRAEQYF.

This clone has a handful of counts. This chain uses TRBV7-2 with TRBJ2-6; D might be TRBD1 (6 bases). V dropped 1 base and J dropped 2 bases, with 9 bases sitting between them. Germline V CDR1 and CDR2: SGHTA, FQGNSA. The CDR3 has 16 residues. The CDR3 DNA is TGTGCCAGCAGCTTAGGTCCAGGGGCTGGGGCCAACGTCCTGACTTTC. Protein sequence: CASSLGPGAGANVLTF.

V is TRBV6-1 and J is TRBJ2-5, with a weak D call TRBD1 (7 bases). V lost 1 base, J lost 8 bases, and 17 bases lay in between. Per the germline V gene, CDR1 is MNHNS and CDR2 is SASEGT. This CDR3 has 15 residues. CDR3 sequence reads: CASSEERRQGGTQYF. For the CDR3, the DNA is TGTGCCAGCAGTGAAGAAAGGCGGCAGGGGGGAACCCAGTACTTC.

This clone was picked up a small number of times. CDR3 DNA: TGCGCCAGCAGCCGGGGGGCGGGAGATGGAAGAGAGACCCAGTACTTC. Residues: CASSRGAGDGRETQYF. The chain combines TRBV5-1 with TRBJ2-5, with a tentative D call TRBD2 (7 bases). The CDR3 runs to 16 residues. Per the germline V gene, CDR1 is SGHRS and CDR2 is YFSETQ. V gave up 4 bases and J gave up 4 bases, with 20 bases separating them.

This clone was counted a few times. The chain links TRBV13 to TRBJ2-2; D not certain. Trimming left V 6 bases short and J 4 bases short, with 6 bases between. Germline V gene data show CDR1 as PRHDT and CDR2 as FYEKMQ (reference sequence). The CDR3 extends over 12 amino acids. CDR3 loop: CASRWSTGELFF. CDR3 in DNA: TGTGCCAGCAGATGGAGCACCGGGGAGCTGTTTTTT.

The V gene is TRBV27, the J gene TRBJ2-1, with 11 bases that match TRBD2. The J segment lost 7 bases and the V segment lost 8 bases, leaving 7 bases of the junction unmatched. This CDR3 contains 14 residues. Germline-derived CDR1 and CDR2 are MNHEY and SMNVEV (reference sequence). CDR3 sequence reads: CASGDSGRGNEQFF. The CDR3 nucleotides read TGTGCCAGCGGGGATAGCGGGAGGGGTAATGAGCAGTTCTTC.

The rearrangement uses TRBV19 and TRBJ2-7; 12 bases are shared with TRBD1. The CDR3 spans 15 residues. Germline lookup yields CDR1 LNHDA and CDR2 SQIVND (reference sequence). J lost 6 bases, V lost 4 bases, and 7 bases had no gene match. The CDR3 DNA reads TGTGCCAGTAGTACCTCCGGGACAGGGGGCTCCGAGCAGTACTTC. This encodes CASSTSGTGGSEQYF.

This clone is a singleton in its sample. This chain links TRBV6-1 with TRBJ2-7; a weak D match, TRBD2 (5 bases). The CDR3 covers 15 residues. Germline V CDR1 and CDR2: MNHNS, SASEGT. The V end lost 4 bases, the J end lost 2 bases, and 15 bases lay between the germline ends. This CDR3 is CASSGREISAYEQYF. Here the CDR3 DNA reads TGTGCCAGCAGTGGCCGGGAAATATCGGCCTACGAGCAGTACTTC.

This clone was counted only a few times. The J gene is TRBJ1-3, the V gene TRBV18, with D uncertain. The CDR3 loop spans 13 amino acids. CDR1 and CDR2 from the germline V gene are KGHSH and LQKENI. Trimming took off 6 bases at V and 0 bases at J, with 6 bases between the two ends. CDR3 nucleotides: TGTGCCAGCTCGACTGGCTCTGGAAACACCATATATTTT. Protein: CASSTGSGNTIYF.

For this clone: The junction differs from germline at one of its ends, possibly a read error. This sequence joins TRBV28 and TRBJ2-6; perhaps TRBD1 as D (5 bases). The CDR3 has 15 residues. Germline assignment: CDR1 MDHEN and CDR2 SYDVKM. In DNA form, the CDR3 reads TGTGCCAGCAGTTTAGGAGTTACTGGGGCCAACGGCCTGACTTTC. It yields the protein CASSLGVTGANGLTF.

The CDR3 loop reads CASSYSGTGELFF. Here the CDR3 DNA reads TGTGCCAGCAGTTACAGCGGAACCGGGGAGCTGTTTTTT. The rearrangement uses TRBV6-5 and TRBJ2-2; a weak D match, TRBD2 (5 bases). The CDR3 is made up of 13 amino acids. Germline V gene data show CDR1 as MNHEY and CDR2 as SVGAGI. V lost 2 bases, J lost 5 bases, and 6 bases lay in between.

The V gene is TRBV19, the J gene TRBJ2-1, with a tentative D call TRBD1 (8 bases). V lost 9 bases, J lost 0 bases, and 21 bases lay in between. The CDR3 spans 17 residues. CDR1 is LNHDA and CDR2 is SQIVND in the germline V gene (reference sequence). The DNA of the CDR3 is TGTGCCAGCCGAGGGGGAGGGACAGGAAGCTCCTACAATGAGCAGTTCTTC. Translated: CASRGGGTGSSYNEQFF.

Points on this clone: This CDR3 is missing its conserved last phenylalanine or tryptophan, likely due to a read error. The rearrangement joins TRBV30 to TRBJ1-5; D might be TRBD1 (5 bases). Germline V gives CDR1 GTSNPN, CDR2 SVGIG (reference sequence). Between the trimmed V and J ends, which lost 0 bases and 6 bases, there was a span of 9 bases. The CDR3 runs 13 residues. The CDR3 DNA reads as TGTGCCTGGAGTGTAGGGGTTAGTCAGCCCCAGCATCTT. This sequence encodes CAWSVGVSQPQHL.

CDR3: CASSQDSGYGYTF. The CDR3, as DNA: TGCGCCAGCAGCCAGGACAGTGGCTATGGCTACACCTTC. This rearrangement joins TRBV4-1 to TRBJ1-2; the D gene is possibly TRBD1 (6 bases). V was trimmed by 3 bases and J by 4 bases, leaving 9 bases between them. This CDR3 has 13 amino acids. The germline V gene encodes CDR1 MGHRA and CDR2 YSYEKL.

This chain connects TRBV9 to TRBJ2-1; TRBD2 aligns across 13 bases. With 0 bases clipped from V and 6 bases from J, the junction kept 3 bases outside the gene matches. The CDR3 is 16 amino acids. The germline CDR1 and CDR2 sequences are SGDLS and YYNGEE. The DNA of the CDR3 is TGTGCCAGCAGCGTAGGACGGACTAGCGGGAGCAATGAGCAGTTCTTC. It encodes CASSVGRTSGSNEQFF.

The V and J genes are TRBV23-1 and TRBJ1-5, with D possibly TRBD1 on 5 matching bases. TRBV23-1 is placed among ORFs of uncertain function. Between the trimmed V and J ends, which lost 7 bases and 3 bases, there was a span of 16 bases. This CDR3 is 15 amino acids long. The CDR3 DNA reads as TGCGCCAGCACTGGGGCGGGGAGGGACAATCAGCCCCAGCATTTT. This gives the protein CASTGAGRDNQPQHF.

The chain combines TRBV27 with TRBJ1-1, with a tentative D call TRBD1 (6 bases). Germline CDR1 is MNHEY and CDR2 is SMNVEV (reference sequence). The CDR3 runs 12 residues. The V end was cut by 2 bases, the J end by 11 bases, with 12 bases between. CDR3 sequence: CASSLPGTGAFF. As DNA, the CDR3 is TGTGCCAGCAGTTTACCGGGCACAGGGGCTTTCTTT.

V gene TRBV9 combines with J gene TRBJ2-7; 7 bases fit TRBD2. V shed 1 base and J 7 bases; nucleotides not matched to a gene: 5. Germline V gene data show CDR1 as SGDLS and CDR2 as YYNGEE. The CDR3 is 13 residues long. Here the CDR3 DNA reads TGTGCCAGCAGCGTAACTAGCGTGGGGGAGCAGTACTTC. It codes for CASSVTSVGEQYF.

This chain connects TRBV7-6 to TRBJ2-1; TRBD2 matches at 8 bases. V gave up 5 bases and J gave up 4 bases; unmatched junction bases: 7. Per germline, CDR1 SGHVS and CDR2 FNYEAQ. CDR3 length: 15 residues. The CDR3 DNA sequence: TGTGCCAGCAGCAACCCGGGGGGGCGGTACAATGAGCAGTTCTTC. This translates into CASSNPGGRYNEQFF.

The rearrangement links TRBV11-2 to TRBJ2-5, with 8 bases matching TRBD2. V shed 0 bases, J shed 5 bases, and the junction held 11 bases outside the gene matches. Germline CDR1 reads SGHAT; CDR2 reads FQNNGV. The CDR3 is 17 residues long. CDR3 coding DNA: TGTGCCAGCAGCTTAGATGCCCCCCAGCGGGAGAGGGAGACCCAGTACTTC. Its protein is CASSLDAPQRERETQYF.

The chain uses TRBV5-5 and TRBJ2-3, with D maybe TRBD1 (5 bases). The CDR3 consists of 14 residues. The V and J ends lost 2 bases and 3 bases respectively, with 10 bases between them. From germline, CDR1 is SGHKS and CDR2 YYEKEE (reference sequence). Here the CDR3 DNA reads TGTGCCAGCAGCTTAGTCAGGGTAACAGATACGCAGTATTTT. It specifies CASSLVRVTDTQYF.

The rearrangement joins TRBV18 to TRBJ1-6; D remains ambiguous. V dropped 3 bases and J dropped 7 bases, with 13 bases sitting between them. CDR3 length equals 15 residues. Per the germline V gene, CDR1 is KGHSH and CDR2 is LQKENI. CDR3 DNA: TGTGCCAGCTCACCCAGAGGCAAGATAAATTCACCCCTCCACTTT. As protein: CASSPRGKINSPLHF. Complete variable domain (other parts from reference TRBV18 and TRBJ1-6): NAGVMQNPRHLVRRRGQEARLRCSPMKGHSHVYWYRQLPEEGLKFMVYLQKENIIDESGMPKERFSAEFPKEGPSILRIQQVVRGDSAAYFCASSPRGKINSPLHFGNGTRLTVT.

This clone appeared a few times. The rearrangement uses TRBV9 and TRBJ2-7; the D is unclear. The V and J ends lost 0 bases and 1 base respectively, with 8 bases between them. The CDR3 loop spans 14 amino acids. Per germline, CDR1 SGDLS and CDR2 YYNGEE. Written as DNA, the CDR3 is TGTGCCAGCAGCGTAGAGGCCAGGTCCTACGAGCAGTACTTC. Translation gives CASSVEARSYEQYF.

This chain links TRBV7-8 with TRBJ2-7; 7 positions agree with TRBD1. J was trimmed by 2 bases and V by 1 base; bases with no gene match: 8. The CDR3 has 16 residues. From germline, CDR1 is SGHVS and CDR2 FQNEAQ. Here the CDR3 DNA reads TGTGCCAGCAGCTTAGTAAGTAGGACAGGACCCTACGAGCAGTACTTC. This codes for CASSLVSRTGPYEQYF.

The gene calls are TRBV6-5 and TRBJ1-2; no definite D call. The CDR3 is 13 amino acids. Germline CDR1 and CDR2: MNHEY and SVGAGI. Trimming took 4 bases from V and 4 from J, leaving 10 bases between them. For the CDR3, the DNA is TGTGCCAGCAGTTCTTATAACGGCTATGGCTACACCTTC. The encoded protein is CASSSYNGYGYTF.

This clone appeared a few times. The chain joins TRBV6-1 to TRBJ2-7; 7 bases map to TRBD2. CDR3 length: 16 amino acids. Per the germline V gene, CDR1 is MNHNS and CDR2 is SASEGT. V gave up 1 base and J gave up 0 bases; unmatched junction bases: 6. CDR3 nucleotide sequence: TGTGCCAGCAGTGAAGGGGGGGGATTTTTCTCCTACGAGCAGTACTTC. The encoded protein is CASSEGGGFFSYEQYF.